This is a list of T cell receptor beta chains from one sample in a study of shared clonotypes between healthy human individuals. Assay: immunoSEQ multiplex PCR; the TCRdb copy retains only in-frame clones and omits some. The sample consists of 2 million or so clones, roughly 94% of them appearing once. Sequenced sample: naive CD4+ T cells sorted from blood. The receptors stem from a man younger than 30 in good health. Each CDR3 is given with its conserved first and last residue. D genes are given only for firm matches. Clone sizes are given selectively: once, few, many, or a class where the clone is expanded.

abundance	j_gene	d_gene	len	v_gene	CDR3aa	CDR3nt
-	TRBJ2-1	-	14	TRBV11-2	CASSLATVVNEQFF	TGTGCCAGCAGCCTCGCGACCGTAGTCAATGAGCAGTTCTTC
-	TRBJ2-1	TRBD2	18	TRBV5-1	CASSSGTSGRGVGNEQFF	TGCGCCAGCAGTTCCGGGACTAGCGGGAGGGGAGTAGGGAATGAGCAGTTCTTC
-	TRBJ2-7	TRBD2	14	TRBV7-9	CASSKITGRAEQYF	TGTGCCAGCAGCAAAATAACGGGGAGGGCCGAGCAGTACTTC
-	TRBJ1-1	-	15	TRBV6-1	CASSEVSGRNTEAFF	TGTGCCAGCAGTGAAGTTAGTGGCAGGAACACTGAAGCTTTCTTT
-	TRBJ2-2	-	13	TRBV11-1	CASSPGATGELFF	TGTGCCAGCAGCCCCGGGGCCACCGGGGAGCTGTTTTTT
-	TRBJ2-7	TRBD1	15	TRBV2	CASSIGQGSPYEQYF	TGTGCCAGCAGTATAGGACAGGGAAGTCCCTACGAGCAGTACTTC
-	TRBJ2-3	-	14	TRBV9	CASSPSQSTDTQYF	TGTGCCAGCAGCCCGTCACAGAGCACAGATACGCAGTATTTT
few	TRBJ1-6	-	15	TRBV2	CASSEASRGNSPLHF	TGTGCCAGCAGTGAAGCCAGCAGGGGAAATTCACCCCTCCACTTT
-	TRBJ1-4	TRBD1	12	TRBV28	CASSSGGEKLFF	TGTGCCAGCAGTTCAGGGGGAGAAAAACTGTTTTTT
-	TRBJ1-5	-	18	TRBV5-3	CARSLVKRDNSSNQPQHF	TGTGCCAGAAGCTTGGTAAAACGGGACAACTCTAGCAATCAGCCCCAGCATTTT
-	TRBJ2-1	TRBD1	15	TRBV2	CASRRTGILANEQFF	TGTGCCAGCCGAAGGACAGGAATATTGGCCAATGAGCAGTTCTTC
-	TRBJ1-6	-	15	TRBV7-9	CASSSPGQSNSPLHF	TGTGCCAGCAGCTCGCCAGGACAATCTAATTCACCCCTCCACTTT
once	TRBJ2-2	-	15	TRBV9	CASSAGRTNTGELFF	TGTGCCAGCAGCGCGGGACGCACGAACACCGGGGAGCTGTTTTTT
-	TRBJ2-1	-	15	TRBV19	CASSIVVGPSYEQFF	TGTGCCAGTAGTATAGTGGTGGGACCTAGCTATGAGCAGTTCTTC
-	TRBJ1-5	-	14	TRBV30	CAWSVLNSNQPQHF	TGTGCCTGGAGTGTCCTGAATAGCAATCAGCCCCAGCATTTT
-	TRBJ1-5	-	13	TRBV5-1	CASSLAGDQPQHF	TGCGCCAGCAGCTTGGCGGGGGATCAGCCCCAGCATTTT